What follows is one TCR beta chain and its context. The data are from a study of siplizumab effects on memory and regulatory T cells. Germline CDR1 MNHEY, CDR2 SVGAGI. The V gene lost 2 bases and the J gene lost 6 bases, with 10 bases spanning the gap. The CDR3 runs to 13 residues. Using immunoSEQ multiplex PCR, the repertoire was profiled, and TCRdb retains in-frame clones only, with some absent. The sample carries approximately 90,000 clones, 94% recorded once. The clonotype comes from a human donor in good health. The V call is TRBV6-5, the J call TRBJ1-1, with a possible D match to TRBD1 (6 bases). Specimen: non-Treg CD4+ T cells sorted from blood. Written as DNA, the CDR3 is TGTGCCAGCAGTTACCAGGGGTACCCTGAAGCTTTCTTT. The encoded protein is CASSYQGYPEAFF.